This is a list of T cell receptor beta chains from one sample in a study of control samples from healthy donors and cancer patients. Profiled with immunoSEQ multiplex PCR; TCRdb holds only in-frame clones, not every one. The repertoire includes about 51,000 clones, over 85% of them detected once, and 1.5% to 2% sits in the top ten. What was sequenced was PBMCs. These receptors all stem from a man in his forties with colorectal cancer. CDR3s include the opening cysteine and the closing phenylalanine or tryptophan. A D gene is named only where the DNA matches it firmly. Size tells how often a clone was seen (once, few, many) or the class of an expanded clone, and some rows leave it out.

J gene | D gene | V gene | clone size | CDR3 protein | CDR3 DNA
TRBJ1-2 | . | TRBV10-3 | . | CAISGAESASNTF | TGTGCCATCAGTGGGGCGGAAAGCGCTAGTAACACCTTC
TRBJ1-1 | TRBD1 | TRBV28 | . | CASSSLQGANTEAFF | TGTGCCAGCAGCTCTCTACAGGGGGCAAACACTGAAGCTTTCTTT
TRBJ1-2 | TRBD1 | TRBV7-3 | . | CASSLKGTGVQGYTF | TGTGCCAGCAGCTTAAAGGGGACAGGGGTTCAAGGCTACACCTTC
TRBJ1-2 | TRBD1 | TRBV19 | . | CASSDRVAARGYTF | TGTGCCAGTAGCGACAGGGTGGCGGCTCGGGGCTACACCTTC
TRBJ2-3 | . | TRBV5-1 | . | CASSLEGGLTDTQYF | TGCGCCAGCAGCTTGGAGGGCGGCCTCACAGATACGCAGTATTTT
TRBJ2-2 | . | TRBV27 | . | CASSFIGSRELFF | TGTGCCAGCAGTTTTATTGGATCGAGGGAGCTGTTTTTT
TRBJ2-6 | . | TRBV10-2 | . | CASSPGANVLTF | TGCGCCAGCAGTCCTGGGGCCAACGTCCTGACTTTC
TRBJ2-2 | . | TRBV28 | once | CASRLGQNTGELFF | TGTGCCAGCAGATTAGGACAGAACACCGGGGAGCTGTTTTTT
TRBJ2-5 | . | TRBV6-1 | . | CASSEGVRGRDQYF | TGTGCCAGCAGTGAAGGAGTAAGGGGGAGAGACCAGTACTTC
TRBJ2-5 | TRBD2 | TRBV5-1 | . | CASSFWREGKETQYF | TGCGCCAGCAGCTTCTGGCGGGAGGGAAAAGAGACCCAGTACTTC
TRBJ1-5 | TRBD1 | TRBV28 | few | CASSNRTGGYSNQPQHF | TGTGCCAGCAGTAATAGGACAGGAGGGTATAGCAATCAGCCCCAGCATTTT
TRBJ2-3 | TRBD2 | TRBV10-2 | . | CASRGGTSRTDTQYF | TGCGCCAGCAGGGGGGGGACTAGCCGCACAGATACGCAGTATTTT
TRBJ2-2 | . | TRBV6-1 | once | CASSELRRPNTGELFF | TGTGCCAGCAGTGAACTACGGAGACCGAACACCGGGGAGCTGTTTTTT
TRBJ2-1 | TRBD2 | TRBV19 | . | CASSRLAGTVEQFF | TGTGCCAGTAGTAGATTAGCGGGAACCGTTGAGCAGTTCTTC
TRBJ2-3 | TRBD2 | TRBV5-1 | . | CASSSRLPGLAPDTQYF | TGCGCCAGCAGCTCCAGGCTCCCGGGACTAGCCCCAGATACGCAGTATTTT
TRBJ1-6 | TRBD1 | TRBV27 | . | CASSPRGQASSYNSPLHF | TGTGCCAGCAGTCCCCGAGGACAGGCCAGCTCCTATAATTCACCCCTCCACTTT
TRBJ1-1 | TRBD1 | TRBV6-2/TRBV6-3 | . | CASSTIQGFPGEAFF | TGTGCCAGCAGCACGATACAGGGGTTTCCAGGTGAAGCTTTCTTT
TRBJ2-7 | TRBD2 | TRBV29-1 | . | CSVAGTSSYEQYF | TGCAGCGTTGCCGGGACTAGCTCCTACGAGCAGTACTTC
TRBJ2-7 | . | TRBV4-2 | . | CASSHVASYEQYF | TGTGCCAGCAGCCATGTAGCCTCCTACGAGCAGTACTTC
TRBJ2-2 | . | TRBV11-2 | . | CASSLMAALTGELFF | TGTGCCAGCAGCTTAATGGCAGCCCTCACCGGGGAGCTGTTTTTT
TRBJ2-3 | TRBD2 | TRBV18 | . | CASSPRLAGATDTQYF | TGTGCCAGCTCACCAAGGCTAGCGGGGGCCACAGATACGCAGTATTTT
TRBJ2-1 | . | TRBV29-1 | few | CSGGTRSSYNEQFF | TGCAGCGGGGGGACCCGGAGCTCCTACAATGAGCAGTTCTTC
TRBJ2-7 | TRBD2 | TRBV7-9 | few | CASSLIGTSGDSYEQYF | TGTGCCAGCAGCTTAATAGGGACTAGCGGAGACTCCTACGAGCAGTACTTC
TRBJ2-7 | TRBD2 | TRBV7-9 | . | CASSPRAGGYEQYF | TGTGCCAGCAGCCCCAGGGCGGGGGGCTACGAGCAGTACTTC
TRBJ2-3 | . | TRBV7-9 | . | CASSLVEDTQYF | TGTGCCAGCAGCTTAGTGGAAGATACGCAGTATTTT